The clone carrying this T cell receptor (beta chain) was counted a few times. TCRdb keeps only in-frame clones here, not all; method: immunoSEQ multiplex PCR. In the table there are 45,000 to 55,000 clones, more than 80% of which are singletons. The data were taken from a study of radiation and T cells in renal cell carcinoma. For the study at large: Nephrectomy followed 15 Gy stereotactic body radiation by 4 weeks.

Time point indicated: blood 2 weeks post-SBRT. Treatment here: 15 Gy SBRT to primary tumor, nephrectomy 4 weeks later. Serial blood draws occurred at baseline and 2 and 4 weeks post-SBRT. Clear cell pathology was present in this patient's renal cell carcinoma. Germline V CDR1 and CDR2: SGHAT, FQNNGV. With 5 bases removed from V and 5 bases from J, the gap between germline ends came to 21 bases. The CDR3 contains 16 residues. This specimen was blood, taken from a patient whose treatment included radiotherapy and nephrectomy. This TCR was recovered from a woman aged 70-85 years with renal cell carcinoma. This chain links TRBV11-2 with TRBJ1-1; D is unclear. The CDR3 DNA follows: TGTGCCAGCAGCCAGTTAACCAACCGCCGAGGGACTGAAGCTTTCTTT. Its translation is CASSQLTNRRGTEAFF. Drawing the rest from reference TRBV11-2 and TRBJ1-1, the complete variable domain is EAGVAQSPRYKIIEKRQSVAFWCNPISGHATLYWYQQILGQGPKLLIQFQNNGVVDDSQLPKDRFSAERLKGVDSTLKIQPAKLEDSAVYLCASSQLTNRRGTEAFFGQGTRLTVV.